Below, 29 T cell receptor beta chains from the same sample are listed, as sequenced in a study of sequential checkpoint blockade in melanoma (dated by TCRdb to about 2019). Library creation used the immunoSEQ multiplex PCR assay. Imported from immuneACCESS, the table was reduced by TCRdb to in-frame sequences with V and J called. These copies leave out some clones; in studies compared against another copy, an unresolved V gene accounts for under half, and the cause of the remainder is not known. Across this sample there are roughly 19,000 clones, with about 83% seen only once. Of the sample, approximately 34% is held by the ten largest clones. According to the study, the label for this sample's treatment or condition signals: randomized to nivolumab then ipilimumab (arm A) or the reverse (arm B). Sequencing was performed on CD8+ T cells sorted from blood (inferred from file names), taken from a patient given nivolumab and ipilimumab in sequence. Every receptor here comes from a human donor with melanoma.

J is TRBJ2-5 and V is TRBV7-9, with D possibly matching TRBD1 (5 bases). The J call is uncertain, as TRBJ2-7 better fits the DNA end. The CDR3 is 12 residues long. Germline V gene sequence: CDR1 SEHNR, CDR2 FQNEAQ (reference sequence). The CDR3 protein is CASSFDRYEQYF. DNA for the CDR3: TGTGCCAGCAGCTTTGACAGATACGAGCAGTACTTC.

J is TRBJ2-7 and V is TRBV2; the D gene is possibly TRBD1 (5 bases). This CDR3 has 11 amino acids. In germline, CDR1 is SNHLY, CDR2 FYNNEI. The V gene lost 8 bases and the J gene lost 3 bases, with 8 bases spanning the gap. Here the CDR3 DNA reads TGTGCCAGCGGGGCATTCTACGAGCAGTACTTC. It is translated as CASGAFYEQYF. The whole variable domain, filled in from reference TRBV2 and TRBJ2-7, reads EPEVTQTPSHQVTQMGQEVILRCVPISNHLYFYWYRQILGQKVEFLVSFYNNEISEKSEIFDDQFSVERPDGSNFTLKIRSTKLEDSAMYFCASGAFYEQYFGPGTRLTVT.

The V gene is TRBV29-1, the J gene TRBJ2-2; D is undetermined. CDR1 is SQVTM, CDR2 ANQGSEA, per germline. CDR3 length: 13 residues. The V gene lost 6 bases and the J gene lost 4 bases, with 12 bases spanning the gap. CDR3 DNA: TGCAGCGTGAGAGAAGGCGGCACCGGGGAGCTGTTTTTT. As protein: CSVREGGTGELFF.

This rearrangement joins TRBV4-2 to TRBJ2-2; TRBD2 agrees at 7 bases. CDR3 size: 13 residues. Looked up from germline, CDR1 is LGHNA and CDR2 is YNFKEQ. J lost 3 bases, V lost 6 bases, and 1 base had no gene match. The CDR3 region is CASSGGDTGELFF. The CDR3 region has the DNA TGTGCCAGCAGTGGGGGGGACACCGGGGAGCTGTTTTTT.

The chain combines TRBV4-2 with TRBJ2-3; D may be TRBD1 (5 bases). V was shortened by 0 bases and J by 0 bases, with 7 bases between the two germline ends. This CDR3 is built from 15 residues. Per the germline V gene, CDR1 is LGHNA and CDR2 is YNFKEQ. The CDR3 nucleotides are TGTGCCAGCAGCCAAGACAGGGAAAGCACAGATACGCAGTATTTT. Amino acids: CASSQDRESTDTQYF.

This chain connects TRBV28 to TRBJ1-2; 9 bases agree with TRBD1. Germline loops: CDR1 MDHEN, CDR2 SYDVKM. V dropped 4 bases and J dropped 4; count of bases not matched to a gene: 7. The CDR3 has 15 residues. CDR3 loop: CASSYRDRAVYGYTF. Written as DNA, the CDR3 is TGTGCCAGCAGTTACCGGGACAGGGCGGTCTATGGCTACACCTTC.

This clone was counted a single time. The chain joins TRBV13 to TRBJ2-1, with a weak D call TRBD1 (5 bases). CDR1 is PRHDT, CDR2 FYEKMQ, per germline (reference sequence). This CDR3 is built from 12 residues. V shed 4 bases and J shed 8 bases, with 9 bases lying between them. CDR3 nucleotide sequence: TGTGCCAGCAGCTCAGTGGGGCATGAGCAGTTCTTC. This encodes CASSSVGHEQFF.

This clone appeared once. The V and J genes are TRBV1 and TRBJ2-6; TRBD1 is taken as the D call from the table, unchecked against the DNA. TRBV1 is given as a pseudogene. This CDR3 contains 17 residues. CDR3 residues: CTSSPGQGAGGANVLTF. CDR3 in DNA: TGCACCAGCAGCCCCGGACAGGGGGCTGGTGGGGCCAACGTCCTGACTTTC.

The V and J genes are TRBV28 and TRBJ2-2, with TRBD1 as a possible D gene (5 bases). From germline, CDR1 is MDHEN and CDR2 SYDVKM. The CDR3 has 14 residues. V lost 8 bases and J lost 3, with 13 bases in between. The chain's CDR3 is CASFPTGHTGELFF. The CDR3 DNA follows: TGTGCCAGCTTTCCAACAGGTCACACCGGGGAGCTGTTTTTT.

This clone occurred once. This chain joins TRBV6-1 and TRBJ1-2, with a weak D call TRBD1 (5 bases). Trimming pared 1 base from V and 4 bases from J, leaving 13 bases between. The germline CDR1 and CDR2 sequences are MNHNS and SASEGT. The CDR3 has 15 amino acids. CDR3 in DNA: TGTGCCAGCAGTGAAGAGCAGGGATTGAGCTATGGCTACACCTTC. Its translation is CASSEEQGLSYGYTF.

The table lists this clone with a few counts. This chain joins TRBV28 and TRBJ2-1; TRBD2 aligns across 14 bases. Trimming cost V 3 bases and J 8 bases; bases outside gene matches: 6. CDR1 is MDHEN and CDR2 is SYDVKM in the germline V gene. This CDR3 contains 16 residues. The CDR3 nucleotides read TGTGCCAGCAGTTTGGGACTAGCGGGAGATGTTCATGAGCAGTTCTTC. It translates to CASSLGLAGDVHEQFF. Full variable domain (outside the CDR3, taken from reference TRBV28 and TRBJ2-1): DVKVTQSSRYLVKRTGEKVFLECVQDMDHENMFWYRQDPGLGLRLIYFSYDVKMKEKGDIPEGYSVSREKKERFSLILESASTNQTSMYLCASSLGLAGDVHEQFFGPGTRLTVL.

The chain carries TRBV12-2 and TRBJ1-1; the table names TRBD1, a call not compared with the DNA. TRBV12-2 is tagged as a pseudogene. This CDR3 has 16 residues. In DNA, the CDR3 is TGTGCAAGTCGCTCACCTGGCCCAGGGGAGTACACTGAAGCTTTCTTT. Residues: CASRSPGPGEYTEAFF.

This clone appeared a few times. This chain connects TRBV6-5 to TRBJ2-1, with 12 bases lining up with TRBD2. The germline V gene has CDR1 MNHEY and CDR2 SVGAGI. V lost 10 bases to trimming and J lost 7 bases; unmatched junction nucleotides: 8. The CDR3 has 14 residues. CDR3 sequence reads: CATRTSGRRNEQFF. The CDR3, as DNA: TGTGCCACACGAACTAGCGGGAGGCGTAATGAGCAGTTCTTC.

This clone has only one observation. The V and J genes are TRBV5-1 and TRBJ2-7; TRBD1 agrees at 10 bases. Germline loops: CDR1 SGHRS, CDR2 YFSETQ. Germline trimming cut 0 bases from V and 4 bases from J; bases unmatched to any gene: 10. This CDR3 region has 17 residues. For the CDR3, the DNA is TGCGCCAGCAGCTTGGGCCCGGGACAGGGGTTCGGGTACGAGCAGTACTTC. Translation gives CASSLGPGQGFGYEQYF.

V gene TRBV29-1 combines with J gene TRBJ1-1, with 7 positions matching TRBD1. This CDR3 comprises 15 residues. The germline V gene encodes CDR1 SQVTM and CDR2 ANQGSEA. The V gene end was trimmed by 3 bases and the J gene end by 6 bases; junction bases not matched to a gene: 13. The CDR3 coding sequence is TGCAGCGTTGAGGGGGAGACCAGACAGGGACCTGAAGCTTTCTTT. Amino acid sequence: CSVEGETRQGPEAFF.

The CDR3 region is CASSERGLYEQYF. Here the CDR3 DNA reads TGTGCCAGCAGTGAGCGGGGGCTCTACGAGCAGTACTTC. This chain joins TRBV6-9 and TRBJ2-7, with 8 positions matching TRBD2. Germline CDR1 reads MNHGY; CDR2 reads SVAAGI. V shed 5 bases, J shed 3 bases, and the junction held 3 bases outside the gene matches. This CDR3 contains 13 residues.

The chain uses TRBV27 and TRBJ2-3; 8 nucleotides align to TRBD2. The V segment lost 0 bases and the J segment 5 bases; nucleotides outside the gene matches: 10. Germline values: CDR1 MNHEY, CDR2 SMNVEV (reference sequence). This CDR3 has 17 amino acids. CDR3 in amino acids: CASSLSDGRAVGDTQYF. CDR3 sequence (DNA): TGTGCCAGCAGTTTATCTGACGGGAGGGCCGTGGGAGATACGCAGTATTTT.

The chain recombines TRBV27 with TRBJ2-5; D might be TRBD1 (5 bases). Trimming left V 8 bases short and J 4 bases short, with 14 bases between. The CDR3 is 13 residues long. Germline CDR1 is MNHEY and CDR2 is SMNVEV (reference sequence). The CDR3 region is CASSKGQGETQYF. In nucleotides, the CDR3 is TGTGCCAGCTCAAAGGGGCAGGGAGAGACCCAGTACTTC.

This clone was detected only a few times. The CDR3 DNA reads as TGTGCCAGCAGCCAAGTCCAGGGCGACCCCGCTAGCACAGATACGCAGTATTTT. As protein: CASSQVQGDPASTDTQYF. V usage is TRBV4-2 and J usage is TRBJ2-3, with a tentative D call TRBD1 (5 bases). V dropped 1 base and J dropped 0 bases, with 17 bases sitting between them. The CDR3 sequence is 18 residues long. Germline lookup yields CDR1 LGHNA and CDR2 YNFKEQ.

This CDR3 is CASRPPAGGSRFF. CDR3 nucleotides: TGCGCCAGTAGACCACCCGCGGGAGGGTCTCGGTTCTTC. The V gene is TRBV5-1, the J gene TRBJ2-1; TRBD2 matches at 9 bases. The ends lost 8 bases at V and 15 bases at J; junction bases unmatched: 15. In germline, CDR1 is SGHRS, CDR2 YFSETQ. The CDR3 runs 13 residues.

The CDR3 DNA is TGTGCCAGCAGGGGCACAGGGGCCGCGGGAGGCACCATATATTTT. Its protein is CASRGTGAAGGTIYF. The rearrangement links TRBV27 to TRBJ1-3, with TRBD1 matching over 7 bases. The germline CDR1 and CDR2 sequences are MNHEY and SMNVEV (reference sequence). CDR3 length: 15 amino acids. With V trimmed by 6 bases and J by 9 bases, 14 bases remained unmatched.

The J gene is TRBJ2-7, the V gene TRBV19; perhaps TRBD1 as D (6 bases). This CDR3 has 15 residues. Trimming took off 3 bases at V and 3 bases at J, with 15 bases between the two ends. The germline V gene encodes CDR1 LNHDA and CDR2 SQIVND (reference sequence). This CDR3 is CASSIEYRVSYEQYF. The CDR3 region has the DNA TGTGCCAGTAGTATCGAGTACAGGGTAAGCTACGAGCAGTACTTC.

The CDR3 coding sequence is TGTGCCAGCAGTTGGGGACTAGTTCCAGATACGCAGTATTTT. It specifies CASSWGLVPDTQYF. V usage is TRBV6-6 and J usage is TRBJ2-3; 8 nucleotides line up with TRBD2. The CDR3 spans 14 residues. Germline V gene data show CDR1 as MNHNY and CDR2 as SVGAGI (reference sequence). Trimming cost V 4 bases and J 4 bases; bases outside gene matches: 4.

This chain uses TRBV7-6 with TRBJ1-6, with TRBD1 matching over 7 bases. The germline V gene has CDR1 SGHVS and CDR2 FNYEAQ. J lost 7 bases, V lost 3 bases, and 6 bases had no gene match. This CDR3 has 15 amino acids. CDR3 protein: CASSLSGQANSPLHF. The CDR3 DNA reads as TGTGCCAGCAGCTTGAGTGGACAGGCAAATTCACCCCTCCACTTT.

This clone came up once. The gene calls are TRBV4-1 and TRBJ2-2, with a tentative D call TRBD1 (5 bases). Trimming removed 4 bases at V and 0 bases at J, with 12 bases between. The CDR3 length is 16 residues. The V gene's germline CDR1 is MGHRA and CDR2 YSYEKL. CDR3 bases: TGCGCCAGCAGCCGGTTAGGGGCGACGAACACCGGGGAGCTGTTTTTT. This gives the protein CASSRLGATNTGELFF.

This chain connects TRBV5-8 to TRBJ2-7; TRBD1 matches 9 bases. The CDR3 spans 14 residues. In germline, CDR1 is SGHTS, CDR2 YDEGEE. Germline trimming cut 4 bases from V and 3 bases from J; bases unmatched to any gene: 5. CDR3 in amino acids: CASSGRDRVYEQYF. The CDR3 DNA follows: TGTGCCAGCAGCGGCCGGGACAGGGTCTACGAGCAGTACTTC.

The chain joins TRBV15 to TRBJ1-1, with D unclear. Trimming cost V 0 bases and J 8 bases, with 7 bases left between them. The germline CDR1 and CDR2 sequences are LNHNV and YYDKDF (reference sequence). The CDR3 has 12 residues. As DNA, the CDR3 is TGTGCCACCAGCAGAGAAGGCAGGGAAGCTTTCTTT. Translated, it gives CATSREGREAFF.

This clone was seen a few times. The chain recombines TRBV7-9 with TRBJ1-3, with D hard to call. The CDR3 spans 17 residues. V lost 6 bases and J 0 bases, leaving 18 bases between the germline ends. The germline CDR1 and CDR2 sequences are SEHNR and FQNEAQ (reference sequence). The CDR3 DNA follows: TGTGCCAGCAGAAAGGAGACGGCGGCCTTCTCTGGAAACACCATATATTTT. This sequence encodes CASRKETAAFSGNTIYF. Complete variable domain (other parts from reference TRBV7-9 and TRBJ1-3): DTGVSQNPRHKITKRGQNVTFRCDPISEHNRLYWYRQTLGQGPEFLTYFQNEAQLEKSRLLSDRFSAERPKGSFSTLEIQRTEQGDSAMYLCASRKETAAFSGNTIYFGEGSWLTVV.

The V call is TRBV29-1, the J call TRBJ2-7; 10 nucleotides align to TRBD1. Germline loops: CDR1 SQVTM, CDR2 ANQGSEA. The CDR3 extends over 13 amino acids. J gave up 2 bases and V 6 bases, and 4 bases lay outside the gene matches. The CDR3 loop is CSVGTGEPYEQYF. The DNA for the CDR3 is TGCAGCGTGGGGACAGGGGAGCCCTACGAGCAGTACTTC.